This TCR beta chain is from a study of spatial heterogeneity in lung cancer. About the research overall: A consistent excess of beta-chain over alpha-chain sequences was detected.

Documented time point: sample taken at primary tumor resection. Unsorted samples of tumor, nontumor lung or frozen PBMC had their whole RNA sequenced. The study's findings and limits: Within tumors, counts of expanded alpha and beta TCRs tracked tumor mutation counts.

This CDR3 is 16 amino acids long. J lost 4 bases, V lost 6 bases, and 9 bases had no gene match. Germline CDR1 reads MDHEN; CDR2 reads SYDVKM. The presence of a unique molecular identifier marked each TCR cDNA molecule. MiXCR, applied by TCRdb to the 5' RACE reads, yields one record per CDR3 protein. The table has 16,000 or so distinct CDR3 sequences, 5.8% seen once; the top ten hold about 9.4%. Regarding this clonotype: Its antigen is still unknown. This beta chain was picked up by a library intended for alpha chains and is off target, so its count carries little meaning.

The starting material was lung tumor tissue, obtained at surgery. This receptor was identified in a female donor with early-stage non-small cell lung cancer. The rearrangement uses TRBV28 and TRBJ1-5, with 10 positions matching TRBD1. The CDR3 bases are TGTGCCAGCAGCGACTCGAGGACAGGGGGTAATCAGCCCCAGCATTTT. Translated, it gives CASSDSRTGGNQPQHF.